This T cell receptor beta chain was found in a study of graft-versus-host responses after intestinal transplantation. Sequencing used immunoSEQ multiplex PCR; TCRdb keeps in-frame clones, though not all of them. Here the sample spans about 130,000 clones, approximately 91% being singletons. V shed 4 bases and J 5 bases; nucleotides not matched to a gene: 6. This CDR3 spans 15 amino acids. Germline V gene sequence: CDR1 MDHEN, CDR2 SYDVKM. In this sample, this clone turned up once. Its antigen is still unknown. The chain recombines TRBV28 with TRBJ2-3; 10 bases line up with TRBD2. Sequenced here: unstimulated CD4+ T cells sorted from spleen or lymph node cells, sampled before intestinal transplant. The receptor was isolated from a human donor who received an intestinal transplant. DNA for the CDR3: TGTGCCAGCAGTTCCCTTCTAGCGGGAGTAGATACGCAGTATTTT. Its translation is CASSSLLAGVDTQYF.